The sequence of this TCR beta chain was determined in a study of blood T cell repertoires in COVID-19. This CDR3 is built from 18 residues. The J segment lost 7 bases and the V segment lost 4 bases, leaving 11 bases of the junction unmatched. Germline CDR1 SNHLY, CDR2 FYNNEI. The protocol was immunoSEQ multiplex PCR, while the TCRdb copy is restricted to in-frame clones and leaves out a portion. Of some 490,000 clones listed, more than 85% are singletons. The sequence derives from a woman in her sixties who had recovered from COVID-19. This chain links TRBV2 with TRBJ2-3; the match to TRBD2 covers 16 bases. The sequenced sample consisted of PBMCs or T cells enriched from blood (not recorded which). In DNA, the CDR3 is TGTGCCAGCAGTGTTCTCCCGGGACTAGCGGGGGGGCGGAATACGCAGTATTTT. Translation: CASSVLPGLAGGRNTQYF.